Presented here are 30 T cell receptor beta chains from one specimen sequenced in a study of PD-1 blockade in classical Hodgkin lymphoma. Clones were read by immunoSEQ multiplex PCR, and TCRdb kept only the in-frame ones, dropping some. This sample yields under 65,000 clones, of which more than 80% are seen a single time; 15% belongs to the top ten. Following autologous stem cell transplantation, relapse occurred in every patient, and exposure to brentuximab vedotin varied. The source was peripheral blood mononuclear cells (PBMCs), collected at baseline. Receptors originate from a human donor with classical Hodgkin lymphoma.

The chain recombines TRBV27 with TRBJ2-7, with D unresolved. The CDR3 is 12 residues long. Trimming stripped 5 bases from V and 7 bases from J, with 12 bases between. Germline values: CDR1 MNHEY, CDR2 SMNVEV (reference sequence). Here the CDR3 reads CASSPFSGEQYF. The CDR3 coding sequence is TGTGCCAGCAGTCCTTTTTCAGGAGAGCAGTACTTC.

This sequence joins TRBV6-5 and TRBJ2-3, with a possible D match to TRBD2 (5 bases). The CDR3 is 13 amino acids. V was clipped by 5 bases and J by 4 bases, with 10 bases between them. Germline CDR1 MNHEY, CDR2 SVGAGI. DNA for the CDR3: TGTGCCAGCAGTACGTGGGGAGCAGATACGCAGTATTTT. This gives the protein CASSTWGADTQYF.

This rearrangement joins TRBV7-8 to TRBJ1-2; D gene uncertain. Germline loops: CDR1 SGHVS, CDR2 FQNEAQ. There are 12 residues in the CDR3. With 3 bases removed from V and 8 bases from J, the gap between germline ends came to 10 bases. CDR3 residues: CASSLEGDGYTF. In DNA, the CDR3 is TGTGCCAGCAGCTTGGAGGGAGACGGCTACACCTTC.

The chain carries TRBV6-6 and TRBJ1-2; 7 bases align to TRBD1. The length of the CDR3 is 14 residues. The ends lost 6 bases at V and 4 bases at J; junction bases unmatched: 8. CDR1 and CDR2 from the germline V gene are MNHNY and SVGAGI (reference sequence). The CDR3 region has the DNA TGTGCCAGCAGATCACCGGGACAGCTCTATGGCTACACCTTC. It encodes CASRSPGQLYGYTF.

The chain uses TRBV7-2 and TRBJ2-7; 11 bases agree with TRBD2. V lost 3 bases and J lost 4; bases outside the gene matches: 2. The germline CDR1 and CDR2 sequences are SGHTA and FQGNSA. CDR3 size: 14 residues. The CDR3 reads CASSLTSGAYEQYF. In DNA form, the CDR3 reads TGTGCCAGCAGCTTGACTAGCGGGGCTTACGAGCAGTACTTC.

In its sample, this clone was seen a few times. The chain combines TRBV6-6 with TRBJ2-1, with 8 bases identical to TRBD1. Germline CDR1 is MNHNY and CDR2 is SVGAGI (reference sequence). The CDR3 is 15 amino acids. Trimming cost V 6 bases and J 6 bases; bases outside gene matches: 10. CDR3 DNA: TGTGCCAGCAGCCTTTCCAGGGGGCTTCTCAATGAGCAGTTCTTC. This encodes CASSLSRGLLNEQFF.

The gene calls are TRBV7-9 and TRBJ1-3; 9 bases fit TRBD1. V shed 2 bases, J shed 4 bases, and the junction held 6 bases outside the gene matches. The CDR3 has 16 amino acids. In germline, CDR1 is SEHNR, CDR2 FQNEAQ (reference sequence). This CDR3 reads CASSLFWTGEGNTIYF. The DNA of the CDR3 is TGTGCCAGCAGCTTATTCTGGACAGGGGAAGGAAACACCATATATTTT.

This rearrangement joins TRBV10-3 to TRBJ2-5, with 7 bases lining up with TRBD2. CDR3 length: 16 residues. The germline V gene has CDR1 ENHRY and CDR2 SYGVKD. J lost 5 bases, V lost 0 bases, and 9 bases had no gene match. In DNA form, the CDR3 reads TGTGCCATCAGTGAGTCTCGGGGGGACTCAATGGAGACCCAGTACTTC. Its protein product is CAISESRGDSMETQYF.

The chain couples TRBV5-1 to TRBJ2-7, with D unclear. The CDR3 has 12 amino acids. V lost 0 bases, J lost 3 bases, and 4 bases lay in between. Looked up from germline, CDR1 is SGHRS and CDR2 is YFSETQ. CDR3 nucleotide sequence: TGCGCCAGCAGCTTGGTCGGCTACGAGCAGTACTTC. Its translation: CASSLVGYEQYF.

V gene TRBV7-9 combines with J gene TRBJ2-7; D is possibly TRBD1 or TRBD2 (5 bases each). The germline gives CDR1 SEHNR, CDR2 FQNEAQ (reference sequence). This CDR3 has 12 amino acids. Between the trimmed V and J ends, which lost 7 bases and 0 bases, there was a span of 7 bases. CDR3 in DNA: TGTGCCAGCATTGGGACCTCCTACGAGCAGTACTTC. Translation gives CASIGTSYEQYF.

The chain couples TRBV29-1 to TRBJ1-2; D is possibly TRBD1 (5 bases). Per germline, CDR1 SQVTM and CDR2 ANQGSEA. CDR3 length: 12 amino acids. This CDR3 is CSGGGVENGYTF. In DNA, the CDR3 is TGCAGTGGTGGGGGGGTAGAGAATGGCTACACCTTC.

This chain uses TRBV5-6 with TRBJ1-5, with D unclear. Germline CDR1 SGHDT, CDR2 YYEEEE. The CDR3 has 15 residues. V was trimmed by 1 base and J by 0 bases, leaving 8 bases between them. The CDR3 here is CASSLWHYSNQPQHF. In nucleotides, the CDR3 is TGTGCCAGCAGCTTGTGGCATTATAGCAATCAGCCCCAGCATTTT.

The rearrangement links TRBV6-1 to TRBJ2-4; TRBD2 might be the D (6 bases). There are 14 residues in the CDR3. Germline CDR1 is MNHNS and CDR2 is SASEGT. Trimming removed 8 bases at V and 5 bases at J, with 16 bases between. The CDR3 reads CASGGLPNQNIQYF. As DNA, the CDR3 is TGTGCCAGCGGGGGACTGCCGAATCAAAACATTCAGTACTTC.

This clone was detected a few times. The V and J genes are TRBV30 and TRBJ1-2, with D perhaps matching TRBD1 (5 bases). Trimming shortened V by 4 bases and J by 4 bases, and 16 bases separated the two germline ends. The CDR3 spans 14 residues. Looked up from germline, CDR1 is GTSNPN and CDR2 is SVGIG (reference sequence). CDR3 DNA sequence: TGTGCCTGGACCCCCGGCCAGGGCTCCTATGGCTACACCTTC. It codes for CAWTPGQGSYGYTF.

The rearrangement uses TRBV2 and TRBJ2-4; the D gene is possibly TRBD1 (6 bases). The CDR3 length is 15 residues. The V gene lost 6 bases and the J gene lost 3 bases, with 15 bases spanning the gap. The germline gives CDR1 SNHLY, CDR2 FYNNEI. The CDR3 protein is CASRRSDSNKNIQYF. The CDR3 coding sequence is TGTGCCAGCAGACGGTCGGACAGCAACAAAAACATTCAGTACTTC. The variable domain in full, with the rest retrieved from reference TRBV2 and TRBJ2-4, is EPEVTQTPSHQVTQMGQEVILRCVPISNHLYFYWYRQILGQKVEFLVSFYNNEISEKSEIFDDQFSVERPDGSNFTLKIRSTKLEDSAMYFCASRRSDSNKNIQYFGAGTRLSVL.

The chain has TRBV5-4 and TRBJ2-5; a weak D match, TRBD1 (6 bases). Germline CDR1 is SGHNT and CDR2 is YYREEE (reference sequence). Trimming cost V 4 bases and J 2 bases, with 15 bases left between them. This CDR3 contains 15 residues. The CDR3 DNA follows: TGTGCCAGCAGCCTAATGGGGGCGCATCAAGAGACCCAGTACTTC. It specifies CASSLMGAHQETQYF.

The rearrangement joins TRBV6-5 to TRBJ2-7, with 11 bases fitting TRBD1. CDR1 MNHEY and CDR2 SVGAGI come from the germline V gene. V dropped 0 bases and J dropped 5; count of bases not matched to a gene: 3. The CDR3 consists of 15 residues. DNA for the CDR3: TGTGCCAGCAGTTACTCCGGGACAGGGGGACACGAGCAGTACTTC. This codes for CASSYSGTGGHEQYF.

The chain couples TRBV7-3 to TRBJ2-7; TRBD1 matches 11 bases. The junction had 5 bases not matched to a gene; V was cut back by 5 bases and J by 2 bases. Germline CDR1 is SGHTA and CDR2 is FQGTGA. The CDR3 has 15 residues. The DNA for the CDR3 is TGTGCCAGCAGCCCACCGGGACAGGGGGCCTACGAGCAGTACTTC. Its protein is CASSPPGQGAYEQYF.

As concerns this clone: This CDR3 is also generated by other DNA sequences in the sample. The chain recombines TRBV7-9 with TRBJ1-1; no firm D call. This CDR3 is 12 amino acids long. Per the germline V gene, CDR1 is SEHNR and CDR2 is FQNEAQ (reference sequence). V was trimmed by 1 base and J by 7 bases, leaving 7 bases between them. The CDR3 DNA reads TGTGCCAGCAGCTTAGGTGGCCTTGAAGCTTTCTTT. This gives the protein CASSLGGLEAFF.

The rearrangement uses TRBV4-2 and TRBJ2-5, with TRBD2 identical over 11 bases. This CDR3 region has 17 residues. CDR1 and CDR2 (germline): LGHNA, YNFKEQ. After removal of 1 base from V and 5 bases from J, the junction contained 9 bases not matched to a gene. The CDR3 sequence is CASSQGTSGPLEETQYF. DNA of the CDR3: TGTGCCAGCAGCCAAGGGACTAGCGGGCCTCTGGAGGAGACCCAGTACTTC.

The chain is built from TRBV6-6 and TRBJ1-1; weak D call: TRBD1 (6 bases). V was cut by 3 bases and J by 2 bases, with 10 bases left in between. The CDR3 extends over 14 amino acids. Per germline, CDR1 MNHNY and CDR2 SVGAGI (reference sequence). The CDR3 region is CASSYYRDNTEAFF. The CDR3 DNA follows: TGTGCCAGCAGTTATTACAGGGACAACACTGAAGCTTTCTTT.

V and J are TRBV19 and TRBJ1-4; D remains unclear. Trimming pared 7 bases from V and 7 bases from J, leaving 13 bases between. The CDR3 totals 13 residues. Germline V gene data show CDR1 as LNHDA and CDR2 as SQIVND (reference sequence). The CDR3: CASNAGGSEKLFF. The CDR3 DNA reads as TGTGCCAGTAATGCAGGCGGATCTGAAAAACTGTTTTTT. The entire variable domain, with the rest obtained from reference TRBV19 and TRBJ1-4, is as follows: DGGITQSPKYLFRKEGQNVTLSCEQNLNHDAMYWYRQDPGQGLRLIYYSQIVNDFQKGDIAEGYSVSREKKESFPLTVTSAQKNPTAFYLCASNAGGSEKLFFGSGTQLSVL.

The chain uses TRBV19 and TRBJ1-2; D might be TRBD1 (6 bases). This CDR3 has 14 residues. V was pared by 7 bases and J by 4 bases, with 16 bases between. Germline CDR1 LNHDA, CDR2 SQIVND (reference sequence). CDR3 residues: CASTYTGSLYGYTF. DNA of the CDR3: TGTGCCAGTACGTATACAGGGAGTCTCTATGGCTACACCTTC. The complete variable domain, with remaining parts taken from reference TRBV19 and TRBJ1-2, reads DGGITQSPKYLFRKEGQNVTLSCEQNLNHDAMYWYRQDPGQGLRLIYYSQIVNDFQKGDIAEGYSVSREKKESFPLTVTSAQKNPTAFYLCASTYTGSLYGYTFGSGTRLTVV.

The chain joins TRBV4-1 to TRBJ1-1, with D uncertain. Trimming cost V 4 bases and J 5 bases, with 14 bases left between them. In germline, CDR1 is MGHRA, CDR2 YSYEKL. This CDR3 comprises 14 residues. This chain's CDR3 is CASSPQSGYTEAFF. CDR3 DNA: TGCGCCAGCAGCCCCCAATCGGGGTATACTGAAGCTTTCTTT.

The genes are TRBV28 and TRBJ2-1; 14 bases map to TRBD2. V trimming: 5 bases; J trimming: 6 bases; junction bases outside the gene matches: 6. This CDR3 is 16 amino acids long. The germline V gene encodes CDR1 MDHEN and CDR2 SYDVKM. Here the CDR3 DNA reads TGTGCCAGCAGTCCAGGGACTAGCGGGGGTGTCAATGAGCAGTTCTTC. It translates to CASSPGTSGGVNEQFF. Supplemented by reference TRBV28 and TRBJ2-1, the full variable domain reads DVKVTQSSRYLVKRTGEKVFLECVQDMDHENMFWYRQDPGLGLRLIYFSYDVKMKEKGDIPEGYSVSREKKERFSLILESASTNQTSMYLCASSPGTSGGVNEQFFGPGTRLTVL.

This rearrangement joins TRBV9 to TRBJ2-3; TRBD2 matches at 14 bases. The CDR3 is 16 amino acids. CDR1 and CDR2 from the germline V gene are SGDLS and YYNGEE. Losses at the gene ends were 5 bases for V and 2 bases for J; bases not matched to a gene: 4. CDR3 DNA sequence: TGTGCCAGCAGTGGACTAGCGGGGGGTTTCACAGATACGCAGTATTTT. Translating gives CASSGLAGGFTDTQYF.

This chain uses TRBV7-9 with TRBJ2-3; D not resolved. Germline V CDR1 and CDR2: SEHNR, FQNEAQ (reference sequence). The CDR3 is made up of 14 amino acids. Trimming stripped 6 bases from V and 1 base from J, with 11 bases between. The CDR3 region is CASRPPVGTDTQYF. CDR3 bases: TGTGCCAGCAGGCCCCCGGTGGGCACAGATACGCAGTATTTT.

This chain joins TRBV5-4 and TRBJ1-1; the D gene is possibly TRBD1 (5 bases). V shed 1 base and J shed 6 bases, with 19 bases lying between them. This CDR3 has 16 residues. Germline assignment: CDR1 SGHNT and CDR2 YYREEE (reference sequence). The CDR3 DNA follows: TGTGCCAGCAGCTTGTGGGCAGCCGGGGCTGAGGCTGAAGCTTTCTTT. Protein: CASSLWAAGAEAEAFF.

The rearrangement links TRBV7-2 to TRBJ2-1, with D perhaps matching TRBD1 (5 bases). CDR3 length: 14 amino acids. Trimming took off 1 base at V and 8 bases at J, with 12 bases between the two ends. CDR1 is SGHTA, CDR2 FQGNSA, per germline. The CDR3 protein is CASSLEVQGYEQFF. The CDR3 DNA sequence: TGTGCCAGCAGCTTAGAAGTCCAGGGCTATGAGCAGTTCTTC.

The chain uses TRBV5-4 and TRBJ2-7; TRBD2 might be the D (7 bases). Germline assignment: CDR1 SGHNT and CDR2 YYREEE (reference sequence). Trimming left V 0 bases short and J 3 bases short, with 22 bases between. This CDR3 is 18 amino acids long. CDR3 region: CASSLGLAARGRDYEQYF. The CDR3 nucleotides are TGTGCCAGCAGCTTGGGGTTGGCGGCGCGGGGGCGAGACTACGAGCAGTACTTC.